A selection of T cell receptor beta chains follows, all from one sample in a study of cytomegalovirus exposure and HLA in healthy donors. Profiling relied on immunoSEQ multiplex PCR, and the TCRdb table lists in-frame clones only, not all of them. The sample records more than 55,000 clones, 83% being singletons. Sample: PBMCs. These receptors all stem from a man younger than 45 in good health and CMV-seronegative. Both conserved end residues are trimmed from each CDR3. A D gene is named only where the DNA matches it firmly.

len: 9
j_gene: TRBJ1-1
d_gene: .
v_gene: TRBV20-1
CDR3aa: SASGGTEAF

len: 16
j_gene: TRBJ2-7
d_gene: .
v_gene: TRBV7-2
CDR3aa: ASSYLRSSPQMIHEQY

len: 13
j_gene: TRBJ1-2
d_gene: .
v_gene: TRBV7-2
CDR3aa: ASSPTPGANYGYT

len: 12
j_gene: TRBJ2-7
d_gene: .
v_gene: TRBV6-5
CDR3aa: ASSYNREGYEQY

len: 15
j_gene: TRBJ2-1
d_gene: TRBD1
v_gene: TRBV7-9
CDR3aa: ASSLGAGQGILDEQF

len: 13
j_gene: TRBJ1-5
d_gene: .
v_gene: TRBV10-1
CDR3aa: ATLTACYSNQPQH

len: 15
j_gene: TRBJ1-3
d_gene: .
v_gene: TRBV9
CDR3aa: ASSALGGSSSGNTIY

len: 15
j_gene: TRBJ2-1
d_gene: TRBD1
v_gene: TRBV2
CDR3aa: ASSQDRGLPRNNEQF

len: 11
j_gene: TRBJ2-1
d_gene: .
v_gene: TRBV19
CDR3aa: ASSTQTGNEQF

len: 10
j_gene: TRBJ2-7
d_gene: .
v_gene: TRBV7-2
CDR3aa: ASSSSSYEQY

len: 11
j_gene: TRBJ1-1
d_gene: TRBD1
v_gene: TRBV6-5
CDR3aa: ASSPGQGGEAF

len: 12
j_gene: TRBJ1-1
d_gene: .
v_gene: TRBV18
CDR3aa: ASSLRQENTEAF

len: 13
j_gene: TRBJ2-1
d_gene: .
v_gene: TRBV6-1
CDR3aa: ASSEGGGSYNEQF

len: 14
j_gene: TRBJ1-2
d_gene: TRBD1
v_gene: TRBV5-1
CDR3aa: ASTLRPGTGIYGYT

len: 12
j_gene: TRBJ1-2
d_gene: TRBD1
v_gene: TRBV5-1
CDR3aa: ASSLVDRAYGYT

len: 10
j_gene: TRBJ2-1
d_gene: TRBD1
v_gene: TRBV7-2
CDR3aa: ASSRQGTEQF

len: 12
j_gene: TRBJ1-1
d_gene: .
v_gene: TRBV6-1
CDR3aa: ASSSMGGVTEAF

len: 14
j_gene: TRBJ1-6
d_gene: .
v_gene: TRBV7-9
CDR3aa: SSRGSRLSYNSPLH

len: 13
j_gene: TRBJ2-2
d_gene: .
v_gene: TRBV7-2
CDR3aa: ASRYTGFLPGELF

len: 13
j_gene: TRBJ2-3
d_gene: .
v_gene: TRBV7-6
CDR3aa: ASSLMAGFTDTQY

len: 13
j_gene: TRBJ2-7
d_gene: TRBD1
v_gene: TRBV4-1
CDR3aa: ASSQELQGAREQY

len: 13
j_gene: TRBJ1-1
d_gene: .
v_gene: TRBV6-6
CDR3aa: ASSYLLGGDTEAF

len: 10
j_gene: TRBJ1-1
d_gene: .
v_gene: TRBV29-1
CDR3aa: SVFGSFTEAF

len: 13
j_gene: TRBJ2-1
d_gene: TRBD2
v_gene: TRBV9
CDR3aa: ASSGGLAGYNEQF

len: 13
j_gene: TRBJ2-7
d_gene: TRBD1
v_gene: TRBV6-5
CDR3aa: ASSYRDRGLYEQY

len: 13
j_gene: TRBJ2-7
d_gene: TRBD2
v_gene: TRBV6-5
CDR3aa: ASSKGGTSAYEQY

len: 11
j_gene: .
d_gene: TRBD1
v_gene: TRBV5-1
CDR3aa: ASSGDRGYEQY

len: 12
j_gene: TRBJ1-1
d_gene: TRBD1
v_gene: TRBV14
CDR3aa: ASSQPGGPAEAF

len: 16
j_gene: TRBJ2-1
d_gene: TRBD2
v_gene: TRBV10-3
CDR3aa: AISEGLSGGAKDNEQF

len: 11
j_gene: TRBJ2-3
d_gene: TRBD2
v_gene: TRBV5-1
CDR3aa: ASSLGTSTTQY

len: 12
j_gene: TRBJ2-3
d_gene: TRBD1
v_gene: TRBV5-1
CDR3aa: ASSSQGAQNTQY

len: 13
j_gene: TRBJ1-2
d_gene: .
v_gene: TRBV11-2
CDR3aa: ASSSILTTNYGYT

len: 16
j_gene: TRBJ1-5
d_gene: TRBD1
v_gene: TRBV19
CDR3aa: ASSIGTGDFLSNRPQH

len: 13
j_gene: TRBJ2-3
d_gene: TRBD2
v_gene: TRBV9
CDR3aa: ASSVSGRDTDTQY

len: 10
j_gene: TRBJ2-1
d_gene: .
v_gene: TRBV6-6
CDR3aa: ASTARHNEQF

len: 12
j_gene: TRBJ2-1
d_gene: TRBD2
v_gene: TRBV10-1
CDR3aa: AVAPASGSGEQF

len: 14
j_gene: TRBJ1-6
d_gene: .
v_gene: TRBV6-4
CDR3aa: ASSDSTLGANSPLH